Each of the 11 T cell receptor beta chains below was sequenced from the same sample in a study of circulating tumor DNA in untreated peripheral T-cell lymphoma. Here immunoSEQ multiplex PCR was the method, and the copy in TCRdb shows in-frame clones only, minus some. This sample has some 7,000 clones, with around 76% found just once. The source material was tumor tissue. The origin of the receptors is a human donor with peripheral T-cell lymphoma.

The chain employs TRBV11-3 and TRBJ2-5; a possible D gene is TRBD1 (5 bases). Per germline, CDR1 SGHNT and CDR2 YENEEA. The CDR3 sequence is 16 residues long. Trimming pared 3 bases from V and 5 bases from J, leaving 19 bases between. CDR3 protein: CASSLFRGAMEETQYF. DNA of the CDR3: TGTGCCAGCAGCTTGTTTAGGGGCGCGATGGAGGAGACCCAGTACTTC.

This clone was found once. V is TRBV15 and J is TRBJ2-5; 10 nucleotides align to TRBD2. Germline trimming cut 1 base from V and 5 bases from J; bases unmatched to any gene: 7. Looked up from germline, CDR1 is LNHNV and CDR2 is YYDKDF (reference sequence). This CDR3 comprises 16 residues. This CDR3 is CATSRGQLAGRETQYF. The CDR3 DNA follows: TGTGCCACCAGCAGAGGGCAACTAGCGGGACGGGAGACCCAGTACTTC.

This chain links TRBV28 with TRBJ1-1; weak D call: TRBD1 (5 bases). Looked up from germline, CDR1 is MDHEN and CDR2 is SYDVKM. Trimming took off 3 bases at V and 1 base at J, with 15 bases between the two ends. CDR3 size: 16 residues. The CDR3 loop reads CASSFPSGGANTEAFF. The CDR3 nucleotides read TGTGCCAGCAGTTTCCCTTCGGGAGGGGCGAACACTGAAGCTTTCTTT.

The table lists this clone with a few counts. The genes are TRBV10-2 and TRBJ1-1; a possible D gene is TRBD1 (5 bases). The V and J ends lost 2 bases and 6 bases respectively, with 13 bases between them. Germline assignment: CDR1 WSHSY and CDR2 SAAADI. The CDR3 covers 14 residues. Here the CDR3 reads CASSESSWGSEAFF. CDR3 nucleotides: TGCGCCAGCAGTGAGAGTAGTTGGGGGTCTGAAGCTTTCTTT.

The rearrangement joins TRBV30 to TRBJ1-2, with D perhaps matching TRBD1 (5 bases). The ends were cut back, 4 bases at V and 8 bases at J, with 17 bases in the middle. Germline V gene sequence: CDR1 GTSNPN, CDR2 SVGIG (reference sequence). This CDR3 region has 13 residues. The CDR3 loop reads CAWTRGEFSGYTF. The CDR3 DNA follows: TGTGCCTGGACTCGGGGGGAATTCAGCGGCTACACCTTC.

This CDR3 reads CASSQSIRRLAGRTDTQYF. In DNA, the CDR3 is TGCGCCAGCAGTCAATCGATCCGAAGACTAGCGGGTCGAACAGATACGCAGTATTTT. V gene TRBV23-1 combines with J gene TRBJ2-3, with TRBD2 matching 10 bases. TRBV23-1 belongs to the ORF category, with a function that is uncertain. J lost 3 bases, V lost 0 bases, and 12 bases had no gene match. This CDR3 is built from 19 residues.

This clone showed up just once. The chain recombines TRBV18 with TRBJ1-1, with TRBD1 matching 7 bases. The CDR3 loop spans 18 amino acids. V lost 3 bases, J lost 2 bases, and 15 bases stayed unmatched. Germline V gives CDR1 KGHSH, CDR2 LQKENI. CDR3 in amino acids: CASSPRTGQAQPNTEAFF. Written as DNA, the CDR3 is TGTGCCAGCTCACCTCGTACAGGACAGGCCCAACCAAACACTGAAGCTTTCTTT.

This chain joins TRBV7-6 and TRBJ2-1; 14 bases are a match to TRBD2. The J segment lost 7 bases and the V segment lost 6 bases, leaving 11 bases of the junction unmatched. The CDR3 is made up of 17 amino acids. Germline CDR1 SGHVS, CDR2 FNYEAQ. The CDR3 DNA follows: TGTGCCAGCAGTGAGGGGACTAGCGGGAGTTTTGGGAATGAGCAGTTCTTC. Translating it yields CASSEGTSGSFGNEQFF. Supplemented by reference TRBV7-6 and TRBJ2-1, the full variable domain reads GAGVSQSPRYKVTKRGQDVALRCDPISGHVSLYWYRQALGQGPEFLTYFNYEAQQDKSGLPNDRFSAERPEGSISTLTIQRTEQRDSAMYRCASSEGTSGSFGNEQFFGPGTRLTVL.

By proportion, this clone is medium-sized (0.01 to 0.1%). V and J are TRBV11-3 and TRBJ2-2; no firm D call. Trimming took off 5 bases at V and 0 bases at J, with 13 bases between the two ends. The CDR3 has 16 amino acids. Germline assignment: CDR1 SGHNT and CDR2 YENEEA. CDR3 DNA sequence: TGTGCCAGCAGCCTAGTTGGGGAATCGAACACCGGGGAGCTGTTTTTT. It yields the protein CASSLVGESNTGELFF.

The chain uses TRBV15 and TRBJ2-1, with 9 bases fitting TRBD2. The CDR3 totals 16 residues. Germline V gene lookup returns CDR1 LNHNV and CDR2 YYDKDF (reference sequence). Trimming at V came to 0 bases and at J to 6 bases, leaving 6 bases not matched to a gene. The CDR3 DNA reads TGTGCCACCAGCAGAGATCGGCTAGCGGGGCCCAATGAGCAGTTCTTC. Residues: CATSRDRLAGPNEQFF.

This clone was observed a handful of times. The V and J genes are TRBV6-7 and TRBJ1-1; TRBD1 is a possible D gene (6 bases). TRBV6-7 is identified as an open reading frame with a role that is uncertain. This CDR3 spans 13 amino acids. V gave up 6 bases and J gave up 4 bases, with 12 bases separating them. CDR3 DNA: TGTGCCAGCAGCGGGACACAGTTCACTGAAGCTTTCTTT. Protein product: CASSGTQFTEAFF.